This T cell receptor (beta chain) derives from a study of blood T cell repertoires in COVID-19. The wider study: Researchers got acute and convalescent COVID-19 samples from the United States, Italy and Spain. T cells, B-cell-depleted T cells, or PBMCs supplied cDNA or gDNA.

The V end lost 2 bases, the J end lost 1 base, and 8 bases lay between the germline ends. Per the germline V gene, CDR1 is LNHDA and CDR2 is SQIVND (reference sequence). The CDR3 has 14 amino acids. As processed by the authors: Amplification from reference gene primers served as the basis for estimated nucleated cell counts. The method was immunoSEQ multiplex PCR; TCRdb's version includes in-frame clones alone and lacks a portion of them. The V and J calls and clone size come from that table; D and trimming were worked out from the DNA. The data show fewer than 80,000 clones, with roughly 71% seen just once and approximately 30% held by the top ten.

The chain recombines TRBV19 with TRBJ1-1; D call uncertain. This TCR was recovered from a woman of 80 years or more with acute or convalescent COVID-19. The material sequenced was peripheral blood. The CDR3 nucleotides are TGTGCCAGTAGTATAAATAGCGCGAACACTGAAGCTTTCTTT. This sequence encodes CASSINSANTEAFF.